This T cell receptor beta chain was recorded in a study of blood T cell repertoires in COVID-19. At the level of the study: The origin of the acute and convalescent COVID-19 samples was the United States, Italy and Spain. PBMCs, B-cell-depleted T cells, or T cells provided the cDNA or gDNA that made up the material.

Per the original data handling: Nucleated cell number was recorded as an estimate derived from reference gene primer amplification. TCRdb keeps only in-frame clones here, not all; method: immunoSEQ multiplex PCR. The DNA was the basis for D and trimming; V, J and clone size are from that table. The table has under 250,000 clones, approximately 84% seen once. Seattle researchers signed up patients amid active infection and tracked them longitudinally. V gave up 1 base and J gave up 4 bases; unmatched junction bases: 4. CDR1 SGHAT and CDR2 FQNNGV come from the germline V gene. This CDR3 is built from 15 residues.

J is TRBJ1-5 and V is TRBV11-2; 7 positions agree with TRBD1. The clonotype was recovered from a man in his fifties or sixties with COVID-19, enrolled during active disease. Source material: peripheral blood. The chain's CDR3 is CASSLGQGINQPQHF. The CDR3 nucleotides are TGTGCCAGCAGCTTAGGACAGGGAATTAATCAGCCCCAGCATTTT.